This T cell receptor (beta chain) originates from a study of cytomegalovirus exposure and HLA in healthy donors. The V gene's germline CDR1 is SGHKS and CDR2 YYEKEE (reference sequence). This CDR3 region has 17 residues. V shed 4 bases, J shed 0 bases, and the junction held 5 bases outside the gene matches. Those who donated were healthy bone marrow donors. PCR used 60 Vbeta primers and 13 Jbeta primers. Assay: immunoSEQ multiplex PCR; the TCRdb copy retains only in-frame clones and omits some. The sample has about 150,000 clones, roughly 82% seen once; the top ten hold roughly 3.4%. This rearrangement joins TRBV5-5 to TRBJ2-3; TRBD2 matches 13 bases. This receptor was identified in a male donor in good health and CMV-seronegative. Sequencing was carried out using PBMCs. The CDR3 coding sequence is TGTGCCAGCAGCCTCGGGACTAGCGGGGTTAGCACAGATACGCAGTATTTT. As protein: CASSLGTSGVSTDTQYF.